A selection of T cell receptor beta chains follows, all from one sample in a study of shared clonotypes between healthy human individuals. Method: immunoSEQ multiplex PCR; TCRdb's copy keeps in-frame clones and lacks some. The profile shows over a million clones, roughly 96% of them singletons. What was sequenced was naive CD4+ T cells sorted from blood. The source of these receptors is a man younger than 40 in good health. Each CDR3 is given with its conserved first and last residue. D genes are given only for firm matches. Clone sizes are given selectively: once, few, many, or a class where the clone is expanded.

size	V	D	J	CDR3	DNA
NA	TRBV5-4	NA	TRBJ1-1	CASSSTGTLTEAFF	TGTGCCAGCAGCTCAACCGGGACACTCACTGAAGCTTTCTTT
NA	TRBV9	TRBD2	TRBJ2-3	CASSVLSGRTTDTQYF	TGTGCCAGCAGCGTGTTAAGCGGGAGAACCACAGATACGCAGTATTTT
NA	TRBV5-1	TRBD2	TRBJ2-7	CASSPLSLADSYEQYF	TGCGCCAGCAGCCCACTTAGCCTAGCGGACTCCTACGAGCAGTACTTC
few	TRBV18	TRBD1	TRBJ2-7	CASSRDRGYEQYF	TGTGCCAGCTCACGGGACAGGGGCTACGAGCAGTACTTC
NA	TRBV6-4	NA	TRBJ1-2	CASSEGSNYGYTF	TGTGCCAGCAGTGAAGGTTCAAACTATGGCTACACCTTC
NA	TRBV30	NA	TRBJ1-1	CAWVLRQVNTEAFF	TGTGCCTGGGTCCTCAGACAGGTGAACACTGAAGCTTTCTTT
NA	TRBV6-1	TRBD1	TRBJ2-2	CASSETGTVTGELFF	TGTGCCAGCAGTGAAACCGGGACAGTTACCGGGGAGCTGTTTTTT
once	TRBV5-6	NA	TRBJ2-2	CASSPTGRVAQNTGELFF	TGTGCCAGCAGCCCGACAGGGAGGGTAGCCCAGAACACCGGGGAGCTGTTTTTT
NA	TRBV18	TRBD1	TRBJ1-1	CASSPTGVGTEAFF	TGTGCCAGCTCACCAACAGGGGTAGGCACTGAAGCTTTCTTT
NA	TRBV5-1	TRBD2	TRBJ2-1	CASSLAGSSYNEQFF	TGCGCCAGCAGCTTAGCGGGGAGCTCCTACAATGAGCAGTTCTTC
NA	TRBV25-1	NA	TRBJ2-6	CASKGIGANVLTF	TGTGCCAGCAAGGGGATAGGGGCCAACGTCCTGACTTTC
NA	TRBV27	NA	TRBJ2-2	CASRGETGELFF	TGTGCCAGCAGGGGAGAGACCGGGGAGCTGTTTTTT
NA	TRBV28	NA	TRBJ2-7	CASRKGLYEQYF	TGTGCCAGCAGGAAGGGGCTCTACGAGCAGTACTTC
NA	TRBV29-1	TRBD2	TRBJ2-6	CSVGLAGVSGANVLTF	TGCAGCGTAGGACTAGCGGGTGTCTCTGGGGCCAACGTCCTGACTTTC
once	TRBV18	TRBD1	TRBJ1-2	CASSSGQGVGYTF	TGTGCCAGCTCATCGGGACAGGGGGTAGGCTACACCTTC
once	TRBV29-1	NA	TRBJ2-3	CSVSLTGSHHSDTQYF	TGCAGCGTCTCACTTACAGGGTCCCACCACTCGGATACGCAGTATTTT
NA	TRBV7-9	NA	TRBJ2-3	CASSSKGGSGTSTDTQYF	TGTGCCAGCAGCTCTAAAGGGGGGTCCGGGACAAGCACAGATACGCAGTATTTT
NA	TRBV5-8	NA	TRBJ1-2	CASSLKASYGYTF	TGTGCCAGCAGCTTGAAGGCCTCCTATGGCTACACCTTC
NA	TRBV27	NA	TRBJ1-4	CASTRVGAGEKLFF	TGTGCCAGTACCCGAGTGGGCGCTGGAGAAAAACTGTTTTTT
NA	TRBV6-1	TRBD1	TRBJ1-1	CASRTGTANTEAFF	TGTGCCAGCAGGACCGGGACAGCGAACACTGAAGCTTTCTTT
NA	TRBV28	NA	TRBJ1-1	CASSATVGVSEAFF	TGTGCCAGCAGTGCGACGGTTGGAGTTTCTGAAGCTTTCTTT
NA	TRBV5-4	NA	TRBJ2-1	CASSLVRDHNEQFF	TGTGCCAGCAGCTTGGTTAGGGACCACAATGAGCAGTTCTTC
NA	TRBV9	NA	TRBJ2-7	CASSVGGPRPYEQYF	TGTGCCAGCAGCGTAGGGGGCCCCAGGCCCTACGAGCAGTACTTC
NA	TRBV5-1	TRBD1	TRBJ1-1	CASSSPTRGRGITEAFF	TGCGCCAGCAGCTCGCCAACACGAGGCAGGGGGATCACTGAAGCTTTCTTT
NA	TRBV5-1	NA	TRBJ2-2	CASTLNYREGVAGELFF	TGCGCCAGCACTCTAAACTACAGGGAAGGTGTGGCCGGGGAGCTGTTTTTT
once	TRBV7-9	TRBD1	TRBJ1-2	CASSSGQGALGYTF	TGTGCCAGCAGCTCCGGACAGGGGGCGCTTGGCTACACCTTC
NA	TRBV5-8	TRBD1	TRBJ2-7	CASSIGTGEGEQYF	TGTGCCAGCAGCATCGGGACAGGGGAGGGAGAGCAGTACTTC
NA	TRBV28	NA	TRBJ1-3	CASSSPGPWTIYF	TGTGCCAGCTCAAGTCCGGGCCCTTGGACCATATATTTT
NA	TRBV10-3	TRBD1	TRBJ2-7	CAISGVGQGAGYEQYF	TGTGCCATCAGTGGGGTGGGACAGGGGGCAGGATACGAGCAGTACTTC
NA	TRBV9	TRBD1	TRBJ1-2	CASSADRASGYTF	TGTGCCAGCAGCGCGGACAGGGCCTCTGGCTACACCTTC
NA	TRBV18	TRBD2	TRBJ2-1	CASSPLAGGSGEQFF	TGTGCCAGCTCCCCTCTAGCGGGAGGATCGGGTGAGCAGTTCTTC
NA	TRBV6-5	TRBD2	TRBJ2-1	CASSRTSFTSGEQFF	TGTGCCAGCAGCCGGACTAGTTTCACATCTGGTGAGCAGTTCTTC
NA	TRBV6-5	NA	TRBJ2-7	CASGRVGVISYEQYF	TGTGCCAGCGGACGGGTGGGGGTGATCTCCTACGAGCAGTACTTC
NA	TRBV28	TRBD2	TRBJ2-7	CASSPTSGRRSSYEQYF	TGTGCCAGCTCCCCGACTAGCGGGAGGAGGAGCTCCTACGAGCAGTACTTC
NA	TRBV10-3	TRBD1	TRBJ2-7	CAAGQGVGEQYF	TGTGCCGCGGGACAGGGGGTCGGCGAGCAGTACTTC
NA	TRBV13	TRBD1	TRBJ2-1	CASSLFMLRQGQGAEQFF	TGTGCCAGCAGCTTATTCATGTTACGGCAGGGCCAGGGGGCCGAGCAGTTCTTC
NA	TRBV7-2	TRBD2	TRBJ2-1	CASSTSGVYNEQFF	TGTGCCAGCAGCACTAGCGGGGTTTACAATGAGCAGTTCTTC
NA	TRBV29-1	NA	TRBJ2-6	CSVFSGANVLTF	TGCAGCGTCTTCTCTGGGGCCAACGTCCTGACTTTC
NA	TRBV2	NA	TRBJ2-2	CASRESLGVFGGELFF	TGTGCCAGCAGGGAATCGCTAGGGGTCTTTGGCGGGGAGCTGTTTTTT
once	TRBV2	NA	TRBJ2-3	CASSPQPGADTQYF	TGTGCCAGCAGTCCTCAGCCCGGAGCTGATACGCAGTATTTT
NA	TRBV28	NA	TRBJ1-5	CASRGGIGNQPQHF	TGTGCCAGCAGAGGGGGTATTGGCAATCAGCCCCAGCATTTT
NA	TRBV30	NA	TRBJ2-1	CAWSPRVNEQFF	TGTGCCTGGAGTCCCAGGGTCAATGAGCAGTTCTTC
NA	TRBV18	NA	TRBJ2-7	CASSPGQNYEQYF	TGTGCCAGCTCACCCGGACAGAACTACGAGCAGTACTTC
NA	TRBV25-1	NA	TRBJ2-3	CASGQSGDTQYF	TGTGCCAGCGGACAGTCCGGGGATACGCAGTATTTT
NA	TRBV15	NA	TRBJ2-5	CATSRAKGFGETQYF	TGTGCCACCAGCAGAGCGAAGGGATTTGGGGAGACCCAGTACTTC
NA	TRBV7-3	TRBD1	TRBJ1-1	CASSLWGTGEGAEAFF	TGTGCCAGCAGCTTATGGGGGACAGGGGAAGGCGCTGAAGCTTTCTTT
NA	TRBV5-1	NA	TRBJ1-4	CASSLFAREATNEKLFF	TGCGCCAGCAGCTTGTTCGCCAGGGAGGCAACTAATGAAAAACTGTTTTTT
NA	TRBV7-9	NA	TRBJ2-3	CASAGWGQKEGDTQYF	TGTGCCAGCGCCGGGTGGGGACAAAAGGAGGGAGATACGCAGTATTTT
NA	TRBV5-1	NA	TRBJ2-7	CASSVSVLSYEQYF	TGCGCCAGCAGCGTCAGCGTCCTCTCCTACGAGCAGTACTTC
NA	TRBV7-9	NA	TRBJ2-5	CASSSRPQRETQYF	TGTGCCAGCAGCTCCCGACCCCAACGGGAGACCCAGTACTTC
NA	TRBV5-1	TRBD2	TRBJ2-5	CASSPTSGGRETQYF	TGCGCCAGCAGCCCGACTAGCGGGGGCAGAGAGACCCAGTACTTC
NA	TRBV13	TRBD2	TRBJ2-7	CASSFRLASHEQYF	TGTGCCAGCAGTTTTAGACTAGCCTCCCACGAGCAGTACTTC